Presented here are 21 T cell receptor beta chains from one specimen sequenced in a study of cytomegalovirus exposure and HLA in healthy donors. The PCR was carried out with 60 Vbeta primers and 13 Jbeta primers. Profiling relied on immunoSEQ multiplex PCR, and the TCRdb table lists in-frame clones only, not all of them. The sample consists of roughly 130,000 clones, approximately 74% of them appearing once. The sample was PBMCs. The source is a man aged 40-49 years in good health and CMV-seropositive.

This clone was seen only a few times. The chain has TRBV5-6 and TRBJ2-1; D unclear. This CDR3 is 16 amino acids long. V dropped 4 bases and J dropped 0 bases, with 14 bases sitting between them. The germline V gene encodes CDR1 SGHDT and CDR2 YYEEEE. This chain's CDR3 is CASSAAFKSSYNEQFF. CDR3 nucleotides: TGTGCCAGCAGCGCCGCATTCAAGAGCTCCTACAATGAGCAGTTCTTC. The full variable domain, rest sourced from reference TRBV5-6 and TRBJ2-1, is DAGVTQSPTHLIKTRGQQVTLRCSPKSGHDTVSWYQQALGQGPQFIFQYYEEEERQRGNFPDRFSGHQFPNYSSELNVNALLLGDSALYLCASSAAFKSSYNEQFFGPGTRLTVL.

The chain links TRBV7-6 to TRBJ2-7; D gene ambiguous. Germline CDR1 SGHVS, CDR2 FNYEAQ. This CDR3 comprises 14 residues. Trimming took off 4 bases at V and 6 bases at J, with 16 bases between the two ends. The CDR3 nucleotides are TGTGCCAGCAGCTACCTACCCCGTACGGGCGAGCAGTACTTC. Translated: CASSYLPRTGEQYF.

This clone was detected only a few times. V is TRBV19 and J is TRBJ1-3, with 7 bases fitting TRBD1. V was clipped by 4 bases and J by 4 bases; unmatched bases: 4. The CDR3 loop spans 14 amino acids. Germline-derived CDR1 and CDR2 are LNHDA and SQIVND (reference sequence). CDR3 bases: TGTGCCAGTAGTACAGGGGGAAGAGGAAACACCATATATTTT. Translated: CASSTGGRGNTIYF.

A single count supports this clone. This chain joins TRBV7-8 and TRBJ2-2; D remains unclear. The germline V gene encodes CDR1 SGHVS and CDR2 FQNEAQ. This CDR3 has 12 amino acids. V was cut by 5 bases and J by 4 bases, with 5 bases left in between. The CDR3 DNA reads as TGTGCCAGCAGCCCTCCCACCGGGGAGCTGTTTTTT. This translates into CASSPPTGELFF. Supplemented by reference TRBV7-8 and TRBJ2-2, the full variable domain reads GAGVSQSPRYKVAKRGQDVALRCDPISGHVSLFWYQQALGQGPEFLTYFQNEAQLDKSGLPSDRFFAERPEGSVSTLKIQRTQQEDSAVYLCASSPPTGELFFGEGSRLTVL.

Only a few counts were recorded for this clone. V usage is TRBV4-1 and J usage is TRBJ1-4; D may be TRBD1 (6 bases). CDR1 and CDR2 from the germline V gene are MGHRA and YSYEKL. The germline V and J ends were trimmed by 1 base and 8 bases, with 20 bases remaining between them. The CDR3 has 17 amino acids. In DNA, the CDR3 is TGCGCCAGCAGCCAAGCCCGGGGGGCAGGGGTAGGGGAAAAACTGTTTTTT. It encodes CASSQARGAGVGEKLFF.

In DNA form, the CDR3 reads TGTGCCAGCAGCCAGACTGGCTATGGCTACACCTTC. Translating it yields CASSQTGYGYTF. V usage is TRBV7-9 and J usage is TRBJ1-2, with D unresolved. CDR1 is SEHNR and CDR2 is FQNEAQ in the germline V gene (reference sequence). Trimming cost V 5 bases and J 4 bases, with 8 bases left between them. The CDR3 is 12 amino acids.

The V gene is TRBV7-8, the J gene TRBJ1-3; D possibly corresponds to TRBD1 (5 bases). Germline loops: CDR1 SGHVS, CDR2 FQNEAQ. V shed 2 bases and J shed 0 bases, with 17 bases lying between them. The CDR3 extends over 18 amino acids. In DNA form, the CDR3 reads TGTGCCAGCAGCTTACCCCGAAACGAAGGGGACTCTGGAAACACCATATATTTT. Its translation is CASSLPRNEGDSGNTIYF.

This clone turned up a few times. The chain links TRBV30 to TRBJ1-1, with D hard to call. Germline V gene data show CDR1 as GTSNPN and CDR2 as SVGIG (reference sequence). This CDR3 is 13 amino acids long. The ends were cut back, 0 bases at V and 1 base at J, with 6 bases in the middle. This CDR3 reads CAWSVRENTEAFF. The CDR3 coding sequence is TGTGCCTGGAGTGTACGGGAGAACACTGAAGCTTTCTTT. Using reference TRBV30 and TRBJ1-1 for the parts outside the CDR3, the full variable domain is SQTIHQWPATLVQPVGSPLSLECTVEGTSNPNLYWYRQAAGRGLQLLFYSVGIGQISSEVPQNLSASRPQDRQFILSSKKLLLSDSGFYLCAWSVRENTEAFFGQGTRLTVV.

The rearrangement joins TRBV4-1 to TRBJ2-1, with TRBD2 matching over 7 bases. This CDR3 contains 16 residues. Germline trimming cut 0 bases from V and 0 bases from J; bases unmatched to any gene: 2. CDR1 is MGHRA, CDR2 YSYEKL, per germline. The CDR3 bases are TGCGCCAGCAGCCAAGATCCGGGGGGCTCCTACAATGAGCAGTTCTTC. Residues: CASSQDPGGSYNEQFF.

The V call is TRBV27, the J call TRBJ2-7, with a possible D match to TRBD2 (6 bases). The V end lost 3 bases, the J end lost 3 bases, and 21 bases lay between the germline ends. This CDR3 has 17 amino acids. Per the germline V gene, CDR1 is MNHEY and CDR2 is SMNVEV (reference sequence). The CDR3: CASSFGSSGVYDYEQYF. CDR3 nucleotide sequence: TGTGCCAGCAGTTTCGGGTCCTCGGGAGTGTATGACTACGAGCAGTACTTC.

The rearrangement links TRBV6-4 to TRBJ2-3; 11 nucleotides align to TRBD1. Germline CDR1 MRHNA, CDR2 SNTAGT. This CDR3 region has 14 residues. Germline trimming cut 7 bases from V and 2 bases from J; bases unmatched to any gene: 2. For the CDR3, the DNA is TGTGCCAGCAAGGGACAGGGGGTCACAGATACGCAGTATTTT. Its translation: CASKGQGVTDTQYF.

V usage is TRBV10-3 and J usage is TRBJ2-3; 11 bases agree with TRBD1. V lost 6 bases and J lost 7; bases outside the gene matches: 6. This CDR3 has 14 amino acids. The germline V gene encodes CDR1 ENHRY and CDR2 SYGVKD. The CDR3 protein is CAIRGTGGANTQYF. CDR3 coding DNA: TGTGCCATCAGGGGGACAGGGGGAGCGAATACGCAGTATTTT.

The V call is TRBV5-4, the J call TRBJ1-4, with D tentatively TRBD1 (5 bases). Trimming removed 3 bases from V and 0 bases from J, with 15 bases in between. Looked up from germline, CDR1 is SGHNT and CDR2 is YYREEE (reference sequence). There are 17 residues in the CDR3. CDR3 in amino acids: CASSSRTGPATNEKLFF. The CDR3 DNA reads TGTGCCAGCAGCTCCCGAACAGGTCCTGCAACTAATGAAAAACTGTTTTTT.

The rearrangement joins TRBV7-2 to TRBJ2-3; 9 positions match TRBD2. The CDR3 is 15 amino acids. The V gene end was trimmed by 1 base and the J gene end by 5 bases; junction bases not matched to a gene: 4. Germline loops: CDR1 SGHTA, CDR2 FQGNSA. CDR3 bases: TGTGCCAGCAGCTTAGGCCAGCGGGGGGTAGATACGCAGTATTTT. It is translated as CASSLGQRGVDTQYF. Supplemented by reference TRBV7-2 and TRBJ2-3, the full variable domain reads GAGVSQSPSNKVTEKGKDVELRCDPISGHTALYWYRQSLGQGLEFLIYFQGNSAPDKSGLPSDRFSAERTGGSVSTLTIQRTQQEDSAVYLCASSLGQRGVDTQYFGPGTRLTVL.

The CDR3 spells CASSLVPQRGAKNEQFF. CDR3 coding DNA: TGTGCCAGCAGCTTAGTCCCCCAGCGGGGGGCCAAAAATGAGCAGTTCTTC. V usage is TRBV7-2 and J usage is TRBJ2-1; 9 nucleotides align to TRBD2. In germline, CDR1 is SGHTA, CDR2 FQGNSA. There are 17 residues in the CDR3. The V gene end was trimmed by 1 base and the J gene end by 7 bases; junction bases not matched to a gene: 11.

The genes are TRBV27 and TRBJ1-5, with D possibly TRBD1 on 6 matching bases. This CDR3 has 16 residues. Germline V lookup: CDR1 MNHEY, CDR2 SMNVEV (reference sequence). Trimming removed 1 base from V and 2 bases from J, with 12 bases in between. CDR3 amino acids: CASSLWAGVGNQPQHF. In nucleotides, the CDR3 is TGTGCCAGCAGTTTATGGGCAGGGGTCGGCAATCAGCCCCAGCATTTT.

The chain is built from TRBV5-1 and TRBJ2-5; 7 bases align to TRBD2. CDR1 and CDR2 (germline): SGHRS, YFSETQ. This CDR3 has 15 residues. The ends lost 3 bases at V and 11 bases at J; junction bases unmatched: 16. The CDR3 nucleotides read TGCGCCAGCAGCTACCTTGGGGGAGGGCGGACGGAGCAGTACTTC. This translates into CASSYLGGGRTEQYF.

This rearrangement joins TRBV5-1 to TRBJ2-2, with TRBD2 matching 7 bases. CDR1 is SGHRS, CDR2 YFSETQ, per germline. The ends lost 4 bases at V and 1 base at J; junction bases unmatched: 4. This CDR3 is 15 amino acids long. CDR3 coding DNA: TGCGCCAGCAGCAGGGAGGGCGGGAACACCGGGGAGCTGTTTTTT. This codes for CASSREGGNTGELFF. The complete variable domain, with remaining parts taken from reference TRBV5-1 and TRBJ2-2, reads KAGVTQTPRYLIKTRGQQVTLSCSPISGHRSVSWYQQTPGQGLQFLFEYFSETQRNKGNFPGRFSGRQFSNSRSEMNVSTLELGDSALYLCASSREGGNTGELFFGEGSRLTVL.

This chain links TRBV4-1 with TRBJ1-4, with 7 positions matching TRBD1. The CDR3 loop spans 14 amino acids. J lost 6 bases, V lost 4 bases, and 5 bases had no gene match. Germline V gene data show CDR1 as MGHRA and CDR2 as YSYEKL. The chain's CDR3 is CASSPGQEDEKLFF. The CDR3, as DNA: TGCGCCAGCAGCCCCGGACAGGAAGATGAAAAACTGTTTTTT.

This clone occurred a few times. The chain combines TRBV30 with TRBJ2-7; D perhaps matches TRBD2 (6 bases). The CDR3 has 14 residues. V was trimmed by 4 bases and J by 6 bases, leaving 19 bases between them. Germline V gene lookup returns CDR1 GTSNPN and CDR2 SVGIG (reference sequence). CDR3 DNA sequence: TGTGCCTGGATTCCTAGGACGATGGGAGGCGAGCAGTACTTC. Translating gives CAWIPRTMGGEQYF.

This clone has just a few counts. The chain employs TRBV7-8 and TRBJ1-3; D is possibly TRBD1 (6 bases). The CDR3 contains 16 residues. The V and J ends lost 4 bases and 1 base respectively, with 14 bases between them. Germline lookup yields CDR1 SGHVS and CDR2 FQNEAQ. CDR3 loop: CASSSPPGASGNTIYF. CDR3 bases: TGTGCCAGCAGCTCCCCCCCAGGGGCTTCTGGAAACACCATATATTTT.